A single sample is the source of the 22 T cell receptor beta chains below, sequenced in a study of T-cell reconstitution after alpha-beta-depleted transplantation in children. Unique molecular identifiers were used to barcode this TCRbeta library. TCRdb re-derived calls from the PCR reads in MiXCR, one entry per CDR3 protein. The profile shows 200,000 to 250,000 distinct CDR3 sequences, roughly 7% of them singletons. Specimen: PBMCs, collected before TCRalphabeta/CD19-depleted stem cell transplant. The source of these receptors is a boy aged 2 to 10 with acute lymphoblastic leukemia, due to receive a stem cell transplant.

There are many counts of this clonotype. The DNA for the CDR3 is TGTGCCAGCAGCAAACCCAGGCCCCCCATAATCTACGAGCAGTACTTC. This sequence encodes CASSKPRPPIIYEQYF. The J gene is TRBJ2-7, the V gene TRBV21-1; the table gives TRBD1 as D, unverified against the DNA. TRBV21-1 is assigned pseudogene status. The CDR3 runs to 16 residues.

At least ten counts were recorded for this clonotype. CDR3 amino acids: CASRSNRLSYEQYF. The CDR3 coding sequence is TGTGCCAGCAGATCCAACCGGCTCTCCTACGAGCAGTACTTC. The chain is built from TRBV12-3 or TRBV12-4 and TRBJ2-7; D remains ambiguous. The length of the CDR3 is 14 residues. The V gene lost 6 bases and the J gene lost 0 bases, with 12 bases spanning the gap.

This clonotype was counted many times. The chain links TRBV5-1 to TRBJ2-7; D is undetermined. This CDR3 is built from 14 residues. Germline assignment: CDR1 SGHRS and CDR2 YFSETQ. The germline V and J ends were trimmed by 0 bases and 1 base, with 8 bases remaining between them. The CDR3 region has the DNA TGCGCCAGCAGCTTGGGGTTAGGATCCTACGAGCAGTACTTC. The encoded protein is CASSLGLGSYEQYF.

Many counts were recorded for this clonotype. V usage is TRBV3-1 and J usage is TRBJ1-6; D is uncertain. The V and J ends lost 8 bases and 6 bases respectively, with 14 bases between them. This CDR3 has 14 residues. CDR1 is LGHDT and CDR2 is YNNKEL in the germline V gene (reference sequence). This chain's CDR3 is CASRLSPSNSPLHF. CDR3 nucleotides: TGTGCCAGCCGACTCTCGCCGTCTAATTCACCCCTCCACTTT.

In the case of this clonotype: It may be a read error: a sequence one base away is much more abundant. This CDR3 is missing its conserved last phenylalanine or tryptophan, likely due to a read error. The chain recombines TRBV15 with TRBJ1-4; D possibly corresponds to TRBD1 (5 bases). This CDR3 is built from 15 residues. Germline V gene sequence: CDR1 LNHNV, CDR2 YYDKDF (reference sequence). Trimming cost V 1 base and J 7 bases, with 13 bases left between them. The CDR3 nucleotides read TGTGCCACCAGCAGAGTAGGGGAATTCGGTGAAAAACTGTTTTCT. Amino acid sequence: CATSRVGEFGEKLFS.

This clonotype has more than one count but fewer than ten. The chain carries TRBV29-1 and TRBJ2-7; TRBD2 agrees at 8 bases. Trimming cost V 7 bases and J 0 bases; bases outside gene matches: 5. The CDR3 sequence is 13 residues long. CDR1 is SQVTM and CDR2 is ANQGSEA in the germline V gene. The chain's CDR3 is CSAGGGSSYEQYF. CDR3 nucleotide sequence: TGCAGCGCCGGGGGGGGAAGCTCCTACGAGCAGTACTTC.

The CDR3 here is CASRQPSSRGDQPQHF. For the CDR3, the DNA is TGTGCCAGCAGGCAGCCCTCTAGTCGTGGCGATCAGCCCCAGCATTTT. This chain uses TRBV6-2 or TRBV6-3 with TRBJ1-5; no firm D call. The V gene lost 6 bases and the J gene lost 5 bases, with 20 bases spanning the gap. CDR3 length: 16 amino acids. Per germline, CDR1 MNHEY and CDR2 SVGEGT.

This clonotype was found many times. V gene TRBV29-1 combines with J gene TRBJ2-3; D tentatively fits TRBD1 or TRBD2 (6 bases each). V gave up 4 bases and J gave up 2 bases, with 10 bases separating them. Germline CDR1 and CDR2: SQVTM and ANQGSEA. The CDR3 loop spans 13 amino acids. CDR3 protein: CSVGRGATDTQYF. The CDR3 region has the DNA TGCAGCGTTGGGAGGGGGGCCACAGATACGCAGTATTTT.

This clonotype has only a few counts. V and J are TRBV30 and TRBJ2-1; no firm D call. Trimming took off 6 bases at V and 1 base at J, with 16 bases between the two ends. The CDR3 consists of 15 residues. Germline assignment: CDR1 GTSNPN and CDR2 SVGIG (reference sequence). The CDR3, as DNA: TGTGCCTGCGTCCGACTTGTAGAGTCCTACAATGAGCAGTTCTTC. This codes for CACVRLVESYNEQFF.

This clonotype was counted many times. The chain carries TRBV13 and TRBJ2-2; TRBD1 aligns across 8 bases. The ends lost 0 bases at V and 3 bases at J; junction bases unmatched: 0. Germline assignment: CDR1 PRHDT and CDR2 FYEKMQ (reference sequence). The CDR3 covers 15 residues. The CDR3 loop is CASSLGRGHTGELFF. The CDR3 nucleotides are TGTGCCAGCAGCTTAGGCAGGGGGCACACCGGGGAGCTGTTTTTT. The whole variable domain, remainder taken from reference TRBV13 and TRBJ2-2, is AAGVIQSPRHLIKEKRETATLKCYPIPRHDTVYWYQQGPGQDPQFLISFYEKMQSDKGSIPDRFSAQQFSDYHSELNMSSLELGDSALYFCASSLGRGHTGELFFGEGSRLTVL.

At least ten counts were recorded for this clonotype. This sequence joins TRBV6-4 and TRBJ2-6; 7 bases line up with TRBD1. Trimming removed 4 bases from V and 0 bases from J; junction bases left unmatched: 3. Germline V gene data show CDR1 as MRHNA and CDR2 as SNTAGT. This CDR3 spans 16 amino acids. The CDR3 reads CASSAGDSSGANVLTF. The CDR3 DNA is TGTGCCAGCAGTGCAGGGGACAGCTCTGGGGCCAACGTCCTGACTTTC.

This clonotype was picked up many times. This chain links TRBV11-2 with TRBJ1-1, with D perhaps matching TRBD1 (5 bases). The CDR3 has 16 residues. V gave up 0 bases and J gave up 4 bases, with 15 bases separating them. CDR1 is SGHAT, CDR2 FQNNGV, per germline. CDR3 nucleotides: TGTGCCAGCAGCTTAGATCTAGGGGACCTCTTCACTGAAGCTTTCTTT. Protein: CASSLDLGDLFTEAFF.

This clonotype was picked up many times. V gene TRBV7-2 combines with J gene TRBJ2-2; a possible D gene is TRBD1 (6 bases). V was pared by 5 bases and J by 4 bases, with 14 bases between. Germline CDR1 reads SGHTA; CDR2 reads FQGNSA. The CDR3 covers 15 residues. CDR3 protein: CASSAQGLFTGELFF. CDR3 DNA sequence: TGTGCCAGCAGCGCCCAGGGGTTGTTCACCGGGGAGCTGTTTTTT. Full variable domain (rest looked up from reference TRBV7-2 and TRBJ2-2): GAGVSQSPSNKVTEKGKDVELRCDPISGHTALYWYRQSLGQGLEFLIYFQGNSAPDKSGLPSDRFSAERTGGSVSTLTIQRTQQEDSAVYLCASSAQGLFTGELFFGEGSRLTVL.

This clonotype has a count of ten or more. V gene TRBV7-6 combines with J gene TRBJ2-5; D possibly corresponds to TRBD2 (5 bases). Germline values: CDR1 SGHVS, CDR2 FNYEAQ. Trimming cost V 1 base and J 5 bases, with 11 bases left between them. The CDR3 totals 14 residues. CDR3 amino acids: CASSLELAQETQYF. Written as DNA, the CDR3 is TGTGCCAGCAGCTTAGAGCTAGCCCAGGAGACCCAGTACTTC.

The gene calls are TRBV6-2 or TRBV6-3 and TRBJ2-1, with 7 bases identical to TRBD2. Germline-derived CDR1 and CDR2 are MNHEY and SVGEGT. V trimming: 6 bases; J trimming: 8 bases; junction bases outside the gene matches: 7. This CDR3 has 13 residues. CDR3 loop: CASRPSGRYEQFF. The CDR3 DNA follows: TGTGCCAGCAGGCCTTCCGGGAGGTATGAGCAGTTCTTC.

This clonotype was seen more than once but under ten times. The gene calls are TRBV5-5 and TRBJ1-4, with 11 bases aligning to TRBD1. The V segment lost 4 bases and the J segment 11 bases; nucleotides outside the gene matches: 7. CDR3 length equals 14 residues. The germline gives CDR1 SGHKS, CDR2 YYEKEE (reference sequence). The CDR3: CASSPGTGGGKLFF. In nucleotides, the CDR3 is TGTGCCAGCAGCCCCGGGACAGGGGGTGGGAAACTGTTTTTT.

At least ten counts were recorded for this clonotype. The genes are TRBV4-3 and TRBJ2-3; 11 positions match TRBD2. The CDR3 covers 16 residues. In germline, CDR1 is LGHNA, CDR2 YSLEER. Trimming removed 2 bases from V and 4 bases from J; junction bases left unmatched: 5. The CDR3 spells CASSQPGLAVPDTQYF. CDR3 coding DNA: TGCGCCAGCAGCCAACCGGGACTAGCGGTTCCAGATACGCAGTATTTT.

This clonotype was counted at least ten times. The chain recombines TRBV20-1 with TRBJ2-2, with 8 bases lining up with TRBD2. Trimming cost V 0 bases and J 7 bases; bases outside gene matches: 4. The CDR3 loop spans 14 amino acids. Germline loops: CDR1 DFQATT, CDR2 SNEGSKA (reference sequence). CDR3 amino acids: CSARDGTRVGELFF. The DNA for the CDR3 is TGCAGTGCTAGAGACGGGACTAGAGTCGGGGAGCTGTTTTTT.

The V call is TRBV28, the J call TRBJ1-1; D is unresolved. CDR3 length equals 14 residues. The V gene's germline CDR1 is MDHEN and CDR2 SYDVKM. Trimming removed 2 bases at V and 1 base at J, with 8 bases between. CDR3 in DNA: TGTGCCAGCAGTTTAGCCGGGAAGAACACTGAAGCTTTCTTT. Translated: CASSLAGKNTEAFF.

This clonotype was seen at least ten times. CDR3 in DNA: TGTGCCAGCAGTCGGGACATCGCCTACGAGCAGTACTTC. It codes for CASSRDIAYEQYF. V and J are TRBV7-9 and TRBJ2-7; D may be TRBD1 (6 bases). There are 13 residues in the CDR3. V lost 6 bases to trimming and J lost 2 bases, with 11 bases between them. Per germline, CDR1 SEHNR and CDR2 FQNEAQ (reference sequence).

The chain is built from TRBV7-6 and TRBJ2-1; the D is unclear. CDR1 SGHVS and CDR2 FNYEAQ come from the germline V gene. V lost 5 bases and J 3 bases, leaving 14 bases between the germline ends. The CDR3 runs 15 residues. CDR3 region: CASSPRKGYYNEQFF. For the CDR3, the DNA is TGTGCCAGCAGCCCCCGGAAGGGCTACTACAATGAGCAGTTCTTC.

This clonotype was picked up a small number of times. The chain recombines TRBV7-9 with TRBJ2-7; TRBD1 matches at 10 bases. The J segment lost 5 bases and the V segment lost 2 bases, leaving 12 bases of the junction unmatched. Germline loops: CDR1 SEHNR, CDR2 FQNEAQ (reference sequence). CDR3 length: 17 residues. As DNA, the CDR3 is TGTGCCAGCAGCTTAATGGGGCCAACCGGGACAGGGGACGAGCAGTACTTC. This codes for CASSLMGPTGTGDEQYF.